This note documents a single T cell receptor (beta chain) sequence. The antigen is unknown. Unexposed donor CD4+ T cells date from about 2011-2018, before the COVID-19 pandemic. Isolation of CD4+ T cells took place after around 11 days in culture. The source of the sample is a study of CD4 T cells in relation to SARS-CoV-2 and coronaviruses. On the study more broadly: The negative reference was HIV-1 Nef peptide pool or peptide-free culture. Shared crossreactive spike epitopes were mapped to their HLA restriction.

Clones were read by immunoSEQ multiplex PCR, and TCRdb kept only the in-frame ones, dropping some. This repertoire shows around 18,000 clones, around 79% found once; its top ten account for 30%. Per germline, CDR1 LNHDA and CDR2 SQIVND (reference sequence). The germline V and J ends were trimmed by 4 bases and 4 bases, with 13 bases remaining between them. The CDR3 is 14 amino acids. This chain links TRBV19 with TRBJ1-2, with D perhaps TRBD1 (5 bases). The sequencing input was CD4+ T cells from PBMCs, cultured in vitro. The source is a human donor in good health. CDR3 protein: CASSTQGVGYGYTF. For the CDR3, the DNA is TGTGCCAGTAGTACGCAGGGAGTCGGCTATGGCTACACCTTC. Based on the CDR3 plus reference TRBV19 and TRBJ1-2, the full variable domain is DGGITQSPKYLFRKEGQNVTLSCEQNLNHDAMYWYRQDPGQGLRLIYYSQIVNDFQKGDIAEGYSVSREKKESFPLTVTSAQKNPTAFYLCASSTQGVGYGYTFGSGTRLTVV.